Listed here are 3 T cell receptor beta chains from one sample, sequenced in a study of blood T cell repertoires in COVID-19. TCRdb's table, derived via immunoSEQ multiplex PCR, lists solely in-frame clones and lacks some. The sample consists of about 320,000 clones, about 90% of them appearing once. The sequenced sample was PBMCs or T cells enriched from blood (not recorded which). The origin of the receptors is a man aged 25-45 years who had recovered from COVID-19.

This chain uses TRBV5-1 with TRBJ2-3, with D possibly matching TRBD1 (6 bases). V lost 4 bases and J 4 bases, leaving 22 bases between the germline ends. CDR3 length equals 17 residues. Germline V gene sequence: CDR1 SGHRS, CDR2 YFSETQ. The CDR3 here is CASSLARTDFLSDTQYF. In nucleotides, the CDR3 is TGCGCCAGCAGCCTGGCGAGGACAGATTTTTTGTCAGATACGCAGTATTTT.

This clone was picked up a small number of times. Here the CDR3 reads CASSTGGTNEKLFF. As DNA, the CDR3 is TGTGCCAGCAGTACAGGGGGAACTAATGAAAAACTGTTTTTT. The chain employs TRBV28 and TRBJ1-4; 8 bases align to TRBD1. Germline V gene data show CDR1 as MDHEN and CDR2 as SYDVKM. Trimming removed 5 bases from V and 1 base from J; junction bases left unmatched: 0. There are 14 residues in the CDR3.

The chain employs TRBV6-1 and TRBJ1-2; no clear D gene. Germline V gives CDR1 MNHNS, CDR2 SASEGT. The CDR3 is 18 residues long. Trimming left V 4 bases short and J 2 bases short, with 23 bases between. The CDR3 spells CASSGGFAVQGPNYGYTF. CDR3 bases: TGTGCCAGCAGTGGAGGGTTCGCGGTCCAAGGGCCGAACTATGGCTACACCTTC.